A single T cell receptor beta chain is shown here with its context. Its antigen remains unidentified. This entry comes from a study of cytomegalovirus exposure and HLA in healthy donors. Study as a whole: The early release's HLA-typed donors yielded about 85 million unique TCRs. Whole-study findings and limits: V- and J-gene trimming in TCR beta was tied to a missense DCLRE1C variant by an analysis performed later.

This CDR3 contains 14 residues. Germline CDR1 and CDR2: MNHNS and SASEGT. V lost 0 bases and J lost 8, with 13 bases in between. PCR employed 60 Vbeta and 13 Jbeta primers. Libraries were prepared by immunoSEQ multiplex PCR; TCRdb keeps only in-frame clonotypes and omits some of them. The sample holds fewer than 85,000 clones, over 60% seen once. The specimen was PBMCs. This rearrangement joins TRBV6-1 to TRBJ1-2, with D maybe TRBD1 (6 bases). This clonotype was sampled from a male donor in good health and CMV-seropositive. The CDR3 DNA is TGTGCCAGCAGTGAAGCGGGTGGACAGAGGGGCTACACCTTC. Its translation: CASSEAGGQRGYTF.